This T cell receptor (beta chain) was recorded in a study of neurological immune-mediated disorders. Many counts were recorded for this clonotype. The authors made cDNA by 5'RACE with 10-nucleotide random UMIs. Sequencing of 15-18 subjects in each run yielded over 190 million TCR-beta sequences. TCRdb ran MiXCR on the 5' RACE reads and lists one entry per CDR3 protein. Of tens of thousands of distinct CDR3 sequences listed, 11% to 15% were seen once; the top ten hold around 27%. Germline-derived CDR1 and CDR2 are SGHAT and FQNNGV. The CDR3 extends over 15 amino acids. The V gene end was trimmed by 3 bases and the J gene end by 2 bases; junction bases not matched to a gene: 5. The study built unsorted libraries from 2 million PBMCs kept at -80 C.

The chain employs TRBV11-2 and TRBJ2-5, with TRBD1 matching 8 bases. The TCR originated in a woman in her fifties or sixties with HTLV-1-associated myelopathy (HAM/TSP). The specimen was PBMCs. DNA of the CDR3: TGTGCCAGCAGCTTCGGACAGGGACGGCAAGAGACCCAGTACTTC. Translation gives CASSFGQGRQETQYF. Variable domain in full (rest from reference TRBV11-2 and TRBJ2-5): EAGVAQSPRYKIIEKRQSVAFWCNPISGHATLYWYQQILGQGPKLLIQFQNNGVVDDSQLPKDRFSAERLKGVDSTLKIQPAKLEDSAVYLCASSFGQGRQETQYFGPGTRLLVL.